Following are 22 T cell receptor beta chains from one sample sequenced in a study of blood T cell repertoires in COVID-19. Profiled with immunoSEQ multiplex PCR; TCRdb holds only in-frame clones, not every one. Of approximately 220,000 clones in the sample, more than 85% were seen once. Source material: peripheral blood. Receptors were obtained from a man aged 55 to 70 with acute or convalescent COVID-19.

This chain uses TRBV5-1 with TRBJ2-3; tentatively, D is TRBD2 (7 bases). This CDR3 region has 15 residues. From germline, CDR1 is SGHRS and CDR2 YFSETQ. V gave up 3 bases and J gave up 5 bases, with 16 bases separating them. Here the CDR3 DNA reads TGCGCCAGCAGCTCCAAGGGGGGGGCGGTAGATACGCAGTATTTT. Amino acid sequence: CASSSKGGAVDTQYF.

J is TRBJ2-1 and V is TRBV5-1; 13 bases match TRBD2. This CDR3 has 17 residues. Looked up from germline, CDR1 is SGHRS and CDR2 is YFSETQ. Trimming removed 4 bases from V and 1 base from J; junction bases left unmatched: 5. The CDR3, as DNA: TGCGCCAGCAGCATCCGACTAGCGGGGGGTTCCTACAATGAGCAGTTCTTC. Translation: CASSIRLAGGSYNEQFF.

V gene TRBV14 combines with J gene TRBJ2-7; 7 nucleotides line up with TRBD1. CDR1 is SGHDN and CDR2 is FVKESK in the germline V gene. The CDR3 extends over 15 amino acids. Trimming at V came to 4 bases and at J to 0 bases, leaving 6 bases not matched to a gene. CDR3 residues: CASSLGQTVSYEQYF. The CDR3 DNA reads TGTGCCAGCAGCCTGGGACAGACGGTCTCCTACGAGCAGTACTTC.

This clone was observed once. The CDR3 DNA reads as TGCGCCAGCAGCTTGGCAGGGGGCGACGAGCAGTACTTC. It translates to CASSLAGGDEQYF. The V gene is TRBV5-1, the J gene TRBJ2-7; 8 bases fit TRBD1. J was trimmed by 5 bases and V by 0 bases; bases with no gene match: 1. CDR3 length equals 13 residues. Germline V CDR1 and CDR2: SGHRS, YFSETQ.

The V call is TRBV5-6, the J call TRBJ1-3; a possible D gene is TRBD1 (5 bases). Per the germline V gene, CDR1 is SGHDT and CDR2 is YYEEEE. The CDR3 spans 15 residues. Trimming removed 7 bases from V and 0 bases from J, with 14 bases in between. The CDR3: CASRTGLLSGNTIYF. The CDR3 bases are TGTGCCAGCCGAACAGGCCTACTCTCTGGAAACACCATATATTTT.

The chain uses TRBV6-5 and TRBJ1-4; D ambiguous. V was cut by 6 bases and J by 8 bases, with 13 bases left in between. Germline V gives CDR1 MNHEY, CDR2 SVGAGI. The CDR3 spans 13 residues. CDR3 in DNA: TGTGCCAGCAGGGACTACACCATAGAAAAACTGTTTTTT. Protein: CASRDYTIEKLFF.

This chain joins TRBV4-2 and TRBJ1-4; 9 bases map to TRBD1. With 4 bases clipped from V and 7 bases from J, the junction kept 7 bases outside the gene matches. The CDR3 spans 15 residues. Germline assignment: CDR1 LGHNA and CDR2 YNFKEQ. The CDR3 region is CASSLEGQGTEKLFF. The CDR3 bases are TGTGCCAGCAGCCTCGAGGGACAGGGCACTGAAAAACTGTTTTTT.

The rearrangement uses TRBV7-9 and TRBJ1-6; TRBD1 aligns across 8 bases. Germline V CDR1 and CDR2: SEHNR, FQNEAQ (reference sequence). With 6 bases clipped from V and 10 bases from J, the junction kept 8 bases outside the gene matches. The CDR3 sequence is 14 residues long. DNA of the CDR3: TGTGCCAGCAGGTCACAGGGGGTGGCGTCACCCCTCCACTTT. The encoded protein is CASRSQGVASPLHF.

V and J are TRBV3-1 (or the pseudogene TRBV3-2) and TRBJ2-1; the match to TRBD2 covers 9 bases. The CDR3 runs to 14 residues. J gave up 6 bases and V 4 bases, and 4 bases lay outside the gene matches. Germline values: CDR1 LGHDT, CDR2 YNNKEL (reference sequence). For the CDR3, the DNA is TGTGCCAGCAGCCCACCGGGACTAGCCAATGAGCAGTTCTTC. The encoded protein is CASSPPGLANEQFF.

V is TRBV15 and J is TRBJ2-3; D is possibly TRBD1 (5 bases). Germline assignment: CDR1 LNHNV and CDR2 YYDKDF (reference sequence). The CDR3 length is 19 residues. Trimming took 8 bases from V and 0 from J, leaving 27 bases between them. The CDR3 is CATPLRVCRVRPSTDTQYF. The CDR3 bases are TGTGCCACCCCCCTCAGGGTGTGTCGGGTACGACCTAGCACAGATACGCAGTATTTT.

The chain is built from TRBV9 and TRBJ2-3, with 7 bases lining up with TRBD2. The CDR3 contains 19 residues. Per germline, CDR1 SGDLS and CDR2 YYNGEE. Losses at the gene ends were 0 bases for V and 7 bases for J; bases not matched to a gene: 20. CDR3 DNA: TGTGCCAGCAGCGTAGTAGGGACTACGAACTTGGGGGGAAAAAATACGCAGTATTTT. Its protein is CASSVVGTTNLGGKNTQYF.

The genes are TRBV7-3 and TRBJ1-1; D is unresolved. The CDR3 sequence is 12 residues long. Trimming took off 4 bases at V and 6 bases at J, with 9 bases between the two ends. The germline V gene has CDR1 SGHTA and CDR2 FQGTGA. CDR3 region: CASSSGRSEAFF. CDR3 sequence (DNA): TGTGCCAGCAGCTCCGGGAGATCTGAAGCTTTCTTT.

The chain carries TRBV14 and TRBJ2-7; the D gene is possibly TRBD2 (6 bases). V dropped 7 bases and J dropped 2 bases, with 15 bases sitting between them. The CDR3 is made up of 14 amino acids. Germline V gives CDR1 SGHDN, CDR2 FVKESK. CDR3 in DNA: TGTGCCAGCACCCTACGAGGAGGGACCTACGAGCAGTACTTC. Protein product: CASTLRGGTYEQYF. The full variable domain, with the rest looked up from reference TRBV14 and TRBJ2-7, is EAGVTQFPSHSVIEKGQTVTLRCDPISGHDNLYWYRRVMGKEIKFLLHFVKESKQDESGMPNNRFLAERTGGTYSTLKVQPAELEDSGVYFCASTLRGGTYEQYFGPGTRLTVT.

The CDR3 DNA follows: TGTGCCAGCACGACGGGTAGGGAAAAACTGTTTTTT. This encodes CASTTGREKLFF. The chain is built from TRBV28 and TRBJ1-4; unclear D gene. Trimming took off 7 bases at V and 8 bases at J, with 11 bases between the two ends. The V gene's germline CDR1 is MDHEN and CDR2 SYDVKM. The CDR3 is 12 residues long. The whole variable domain, remainder taken from reference TRBV28 and TRBJ1-4, is DVKVTQSSRYLVKRTGEKVFLECVQDMDHENMFWYRQDPGLGLRLIYFSYDVKMKEKGDIPEGYSVSREKKERFSLILESASTNQTSMYLCASTTGREKLFFGSGTQLSVL.

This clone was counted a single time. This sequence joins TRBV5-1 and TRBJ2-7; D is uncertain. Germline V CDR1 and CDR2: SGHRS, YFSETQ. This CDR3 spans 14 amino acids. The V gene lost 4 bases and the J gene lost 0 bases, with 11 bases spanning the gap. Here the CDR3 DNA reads TGCGCCAGCAGCCCGGGTGTGACCTCCTACGAGCAGTACTTC. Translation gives CASSPGVTSYEQYF.

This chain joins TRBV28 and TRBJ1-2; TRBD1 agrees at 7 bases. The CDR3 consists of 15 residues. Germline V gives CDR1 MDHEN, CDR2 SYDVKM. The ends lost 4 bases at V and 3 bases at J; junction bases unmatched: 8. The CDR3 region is CASSWALTGDYGYTF. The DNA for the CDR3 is TGTGCCAGCAGTTGGGCCCTTACAGGGGACTATGGCTACACCTTC.

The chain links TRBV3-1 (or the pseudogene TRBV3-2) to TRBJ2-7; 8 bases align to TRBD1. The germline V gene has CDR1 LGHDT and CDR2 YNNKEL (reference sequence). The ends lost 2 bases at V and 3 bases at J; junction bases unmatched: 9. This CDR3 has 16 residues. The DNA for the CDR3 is TGTGCCAGCAGCCAACGTCCGGGACAGGCGTTCTACGAGCAGTACTTC. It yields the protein CASSQRPGQAFYEQYF.

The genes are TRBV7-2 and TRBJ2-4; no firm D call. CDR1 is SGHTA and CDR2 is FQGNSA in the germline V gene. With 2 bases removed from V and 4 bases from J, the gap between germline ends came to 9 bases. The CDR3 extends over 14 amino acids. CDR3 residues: CASSLIPGKNIQYF. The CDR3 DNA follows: TGTGCCAGCAGCTTAATACCGGGTAAAAACATTCAGTACTTC.

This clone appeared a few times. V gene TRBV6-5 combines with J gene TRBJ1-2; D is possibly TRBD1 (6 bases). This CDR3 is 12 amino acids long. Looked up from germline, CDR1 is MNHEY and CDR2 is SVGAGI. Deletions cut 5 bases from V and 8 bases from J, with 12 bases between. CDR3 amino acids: CASSHNRAGYTF. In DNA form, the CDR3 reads TGTGCCAGCAGTCATAACAGGGCCGGCTACACCTTC.

The CDR3 DNA is TGTGCCATCAGTGAGTCTGGCGGGACCACCGGGGAGCTGTTTTTT. Translation gives CAISESGGTTGELFF. V and J are TRBV10-3 and TRBJ2-2; D possibly corresponds to TRBD2 (6 bases). The CDR3 has 15 amino acids. CDR1 is ENHRY and CDR2 is SYGVKD in the germline V gene. Trimming cost V 0 bases and J 4 bases, with 9 bases left between them.

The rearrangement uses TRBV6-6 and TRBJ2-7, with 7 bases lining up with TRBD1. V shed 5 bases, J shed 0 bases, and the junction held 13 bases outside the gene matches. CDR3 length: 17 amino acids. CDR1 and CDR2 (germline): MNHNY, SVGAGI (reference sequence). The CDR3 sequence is CASSRLRQGLNSYEQYF. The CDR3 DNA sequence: TGTGCCAGCAGTCGCTTAAGACAGGGCCTCAACTCCTACGAGCAGTACTTC.

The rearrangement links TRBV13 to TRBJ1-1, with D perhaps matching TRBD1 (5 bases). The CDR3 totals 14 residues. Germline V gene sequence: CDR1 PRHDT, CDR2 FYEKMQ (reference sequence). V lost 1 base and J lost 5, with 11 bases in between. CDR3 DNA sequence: TGTGCCAGCAGCTTAGCCCGGGGGGTTACTGAAGCTTTCTTT. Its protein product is CASSLARGVTEAFF. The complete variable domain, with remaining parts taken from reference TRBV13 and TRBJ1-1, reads AAGVIQSPRHLIKEKRETATLKCYPIPRHDTVYWYQQGPGQDPQFLISFYEKMQSDKGSIPDRFSAQQFSDYHSELNMSSLELGDSALYFCASSLARGVTEAFFGQGTRLTVV.